This T cell receptor (beta chain) derives from a study of cytomegalovirus exposure and HLA in healthy donors. Study-wide points: TCR beta V- and J-gene trimming was later associated with a missense DCLRE1C variant.

With 60 Vbeta and 13 Jbeta primers, the PCR was carried out. The table came from immunoSEQ multiplex PCR; TCRdb's copy has only in-frame clones and leaves some out. Altogether about 100,000 clones are present, 78% being singletons, with the ten largest covering 0.76%. Worth noting for this clone: Its antigen remains unknown.

Germline values: CDR1 SGHTA, CDR2 FQGNSA. Losses at the gene ends were 5 bases for V and 4 bases for J; bases not matched to a gene: 8. The CDR3 extends over 15 amino acids. This TCR came from a woman aged 55-70 years in good health and CMV-seronegative. The rearrangement uses TRBV7-2 and TRBJ2-3; 8 positions match TRBD1. The specimen was PBMCs. The CDR3 reads CASSPLRDRPDTQYF. As DNA, the CDR3 is TGTGCCAGCAGCCCCCTCCGGGACAGGCCAGATACGCAGTATTTT.